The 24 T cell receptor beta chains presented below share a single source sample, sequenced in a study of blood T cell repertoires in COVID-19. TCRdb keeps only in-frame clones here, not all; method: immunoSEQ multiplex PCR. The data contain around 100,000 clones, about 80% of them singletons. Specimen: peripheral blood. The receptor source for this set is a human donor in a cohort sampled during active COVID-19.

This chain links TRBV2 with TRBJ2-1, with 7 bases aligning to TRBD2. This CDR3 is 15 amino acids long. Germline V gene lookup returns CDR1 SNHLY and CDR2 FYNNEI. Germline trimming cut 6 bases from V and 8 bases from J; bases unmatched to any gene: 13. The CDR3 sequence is CASSAEGTTGDEQFF. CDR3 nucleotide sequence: TGTGCCAGCAGCGCTGAGGGGACTACAGGCGATGAGCAGTTCTTC.

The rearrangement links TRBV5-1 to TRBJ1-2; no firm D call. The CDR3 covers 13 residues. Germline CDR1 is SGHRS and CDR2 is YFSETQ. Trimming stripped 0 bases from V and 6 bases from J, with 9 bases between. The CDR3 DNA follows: TGCGCCAGCAGCTTGGATGAGAAAAATGGCTACACCTTC. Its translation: CASSLDEKNGYTF. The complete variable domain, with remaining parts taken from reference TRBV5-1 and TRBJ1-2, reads KAGVTQTPRYLIKTRGQQVTLSCSPISGHRSVSWYQQTPGQGLQFLFEYFSETQRNKGNFPGRFSGRQFSNSRSEMNVSTLELGDSALYLCASSLDEKNGYTFGSGTRLTVV.

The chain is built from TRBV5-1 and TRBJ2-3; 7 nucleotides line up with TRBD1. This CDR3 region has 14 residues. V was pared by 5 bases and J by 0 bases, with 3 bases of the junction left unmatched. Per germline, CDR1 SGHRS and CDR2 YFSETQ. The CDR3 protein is CASRPGQSTDTQYF. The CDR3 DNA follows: TGCGCCAGCAGACCGGGACAGAGCACAGATACGCAGTATTTT.

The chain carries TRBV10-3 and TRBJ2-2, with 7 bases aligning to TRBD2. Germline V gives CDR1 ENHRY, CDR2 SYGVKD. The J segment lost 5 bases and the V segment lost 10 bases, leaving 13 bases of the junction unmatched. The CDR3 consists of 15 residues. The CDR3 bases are TGTGCCACAGCGGGACTCGGTGGATGGACCGGGGAGCTGTTTTTT. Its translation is CATAGLGGWTGELFF.

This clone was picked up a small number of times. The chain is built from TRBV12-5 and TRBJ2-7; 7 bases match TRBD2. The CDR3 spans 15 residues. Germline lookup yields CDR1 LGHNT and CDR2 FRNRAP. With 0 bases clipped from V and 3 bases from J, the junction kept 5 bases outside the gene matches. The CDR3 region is CASGLVQSGNYEQYF. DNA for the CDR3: TGTGCTAGTGGTTTGGTACAAAGCGGGAACTACGAGCAGTACTTC.

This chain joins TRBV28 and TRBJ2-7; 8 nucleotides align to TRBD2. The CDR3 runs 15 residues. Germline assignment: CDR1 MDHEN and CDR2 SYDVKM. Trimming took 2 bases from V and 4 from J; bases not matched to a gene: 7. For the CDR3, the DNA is TGTGCCAGCAGTTTAGATGGCGGGAGGCCTTACGAGCAGTACTTC. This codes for CASSLDGGRPYEQYF.

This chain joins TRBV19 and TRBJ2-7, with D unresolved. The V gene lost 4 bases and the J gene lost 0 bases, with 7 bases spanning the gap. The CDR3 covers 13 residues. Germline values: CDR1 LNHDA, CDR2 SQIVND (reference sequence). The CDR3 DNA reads TGTGCCAGTAGTACCCAGGCCTCCTACGAGCAGTACTTC. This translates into CASSTQASYEQYF.

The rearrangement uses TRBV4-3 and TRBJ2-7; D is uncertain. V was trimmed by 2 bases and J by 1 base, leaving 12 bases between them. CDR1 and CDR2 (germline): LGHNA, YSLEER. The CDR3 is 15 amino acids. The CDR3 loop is CASSQSLRSSYEQYF. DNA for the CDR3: TGCGCCAGCAGCCAAAGCTTACGGTCTTCCTACGAGCAGTACTTC.

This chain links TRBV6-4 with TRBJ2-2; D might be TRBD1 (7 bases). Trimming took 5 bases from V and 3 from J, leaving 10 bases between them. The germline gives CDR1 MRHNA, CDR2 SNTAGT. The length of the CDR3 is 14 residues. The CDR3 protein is CASSQGGYTGELFF. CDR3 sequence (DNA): TGTGCCAGCAGTCAGGGGGGCTACACCGGGGAGCTGTTTTTT.

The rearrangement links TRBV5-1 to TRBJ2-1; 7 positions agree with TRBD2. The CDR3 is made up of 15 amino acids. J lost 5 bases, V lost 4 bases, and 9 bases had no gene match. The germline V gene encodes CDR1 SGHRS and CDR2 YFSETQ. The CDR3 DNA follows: TGCGCCAGCAGCACCGGCGGGGGACGGGACAATGAGCAGTTCTTC. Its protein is CASSTGGGRDNEQFF.

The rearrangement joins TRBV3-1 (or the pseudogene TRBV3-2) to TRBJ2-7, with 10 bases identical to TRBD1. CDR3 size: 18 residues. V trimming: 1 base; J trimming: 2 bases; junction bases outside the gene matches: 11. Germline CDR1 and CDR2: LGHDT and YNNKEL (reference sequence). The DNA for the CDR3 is TGTGCCAGCAGCCAAGCTCTACAGACAGGGGGCTTCGCCTACGAGCAGTACTTC. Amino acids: CASSQALQTGGFAYEQYF.

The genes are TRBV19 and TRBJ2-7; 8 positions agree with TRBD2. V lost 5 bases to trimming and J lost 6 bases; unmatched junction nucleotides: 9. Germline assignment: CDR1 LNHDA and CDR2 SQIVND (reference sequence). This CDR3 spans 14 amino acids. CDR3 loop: CASSSLSGSFEQYF. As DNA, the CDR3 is TGTGCCAGTAGTTCCCTAAGCGGGAGTTTCGAGCAGTACTTC.

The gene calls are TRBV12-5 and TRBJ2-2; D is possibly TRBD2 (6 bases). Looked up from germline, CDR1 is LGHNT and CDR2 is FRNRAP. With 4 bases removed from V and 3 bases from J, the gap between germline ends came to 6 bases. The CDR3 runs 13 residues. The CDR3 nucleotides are TGTGCTAGTGGTTGGAGGGACACCGGGGAGCTGTTTTTT. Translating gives CASGWRDTGELFF.

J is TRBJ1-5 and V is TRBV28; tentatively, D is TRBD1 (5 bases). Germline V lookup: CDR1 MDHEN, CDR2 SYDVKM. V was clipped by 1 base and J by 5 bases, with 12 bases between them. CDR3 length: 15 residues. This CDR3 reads CASSLFSGGHQPQHF. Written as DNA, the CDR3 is TGTGCCAGCAGTTTATTTAGCGGGGGACATCAGCCCCAGCATTTT. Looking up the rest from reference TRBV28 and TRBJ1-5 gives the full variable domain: DVKVTQSSRYLVKRTGEKVFLECVQDMDHENMFWYRQDPGLGLRLIYFSYDVKMKEKGDIPEGYSVSREKKERFSLILESASTNQTSMYLCASSLFSGGHQPQHFGDGTRLSIL.

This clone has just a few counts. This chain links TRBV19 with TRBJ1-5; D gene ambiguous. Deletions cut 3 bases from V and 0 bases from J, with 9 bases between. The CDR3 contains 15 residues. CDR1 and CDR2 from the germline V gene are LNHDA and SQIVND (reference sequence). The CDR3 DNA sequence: TGTGCCAGTAGTATTTTTCCTTATAGCAATCAGCCCCAGCATTTT. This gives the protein CASSIFPYSNQPQHF.

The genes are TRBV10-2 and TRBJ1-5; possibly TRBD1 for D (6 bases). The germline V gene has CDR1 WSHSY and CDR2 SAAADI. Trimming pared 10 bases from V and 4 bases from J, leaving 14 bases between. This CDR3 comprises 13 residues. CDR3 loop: CATQDRSNQPQHF. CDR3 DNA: TGCGCCACCCAGGACAGATCTAATCAGCCCCAGCATTTT.

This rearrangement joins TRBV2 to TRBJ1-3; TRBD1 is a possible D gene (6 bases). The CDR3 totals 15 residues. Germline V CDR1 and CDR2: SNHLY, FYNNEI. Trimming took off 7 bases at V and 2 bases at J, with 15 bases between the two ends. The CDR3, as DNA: TGTGCCAGCAAGCCACAGGGTTTTACTGGAAACACCATATATTTT. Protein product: CASKPQGFTGNTIYF.

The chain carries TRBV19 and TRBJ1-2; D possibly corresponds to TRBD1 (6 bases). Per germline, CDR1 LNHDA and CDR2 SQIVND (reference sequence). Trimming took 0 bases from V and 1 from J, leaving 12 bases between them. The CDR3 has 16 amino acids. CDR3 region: CASSIDLGHNNYGYTF. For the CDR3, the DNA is TGTGCCAGTAGTATAGATCTGGGACATAATAACTATGGCTACACCTTC.

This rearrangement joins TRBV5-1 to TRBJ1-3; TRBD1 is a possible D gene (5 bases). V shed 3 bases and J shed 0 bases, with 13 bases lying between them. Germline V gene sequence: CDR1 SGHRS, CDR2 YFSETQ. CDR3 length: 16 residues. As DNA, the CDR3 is TGCGCCAGCAGCTATTACGACAGTGCCTCTGGAAACACCATATATTTT. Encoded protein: CASSYYDSASGNTIYF.

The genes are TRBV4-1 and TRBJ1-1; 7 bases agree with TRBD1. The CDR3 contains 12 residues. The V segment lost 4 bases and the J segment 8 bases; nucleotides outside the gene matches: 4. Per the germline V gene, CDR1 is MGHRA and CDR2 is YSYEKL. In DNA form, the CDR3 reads TGCGCCAGCAGCCGGCTACAGGGGGAAGCTTTCTTT. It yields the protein CASSRLQGEAFF.

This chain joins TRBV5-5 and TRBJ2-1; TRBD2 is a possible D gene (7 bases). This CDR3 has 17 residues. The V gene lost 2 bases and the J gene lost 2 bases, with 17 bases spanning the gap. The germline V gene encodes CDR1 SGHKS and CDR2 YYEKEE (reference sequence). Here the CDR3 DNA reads TGTGCCAGCAGCTTATTAGGGGGGGCCTCCACCTACAATGAGCAGTTCTTC. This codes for CASSLLGGASTYNEQFF.

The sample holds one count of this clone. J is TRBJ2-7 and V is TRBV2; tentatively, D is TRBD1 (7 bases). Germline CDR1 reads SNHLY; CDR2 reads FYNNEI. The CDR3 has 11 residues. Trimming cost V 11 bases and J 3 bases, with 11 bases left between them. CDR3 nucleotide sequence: TGTGCCGGAGGGGGCGACTACGAGCAGTACTTC. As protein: CAGGGDYEQYF.

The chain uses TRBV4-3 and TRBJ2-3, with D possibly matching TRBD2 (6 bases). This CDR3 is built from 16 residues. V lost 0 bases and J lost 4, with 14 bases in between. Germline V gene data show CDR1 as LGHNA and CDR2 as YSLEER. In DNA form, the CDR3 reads TGCGCCAGCAGCCAAGATCGTATCGGGGGTGCAGATACGCAGTATTTT. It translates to CASSQDRIGGADTQYF.

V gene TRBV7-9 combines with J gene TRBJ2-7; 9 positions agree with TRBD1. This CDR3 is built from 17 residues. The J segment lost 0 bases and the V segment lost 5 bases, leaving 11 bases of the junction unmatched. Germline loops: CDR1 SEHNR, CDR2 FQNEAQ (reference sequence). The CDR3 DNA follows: TGTGCCAGCAGCCCCAGGGCCCGGGACAGGGCCTCCTACGAGCAGTACTTC. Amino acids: CASSPRARDRASYEQYF.